Many counts were recorded for the clone carrying this TCR beta chain. Unique molecular identifiers were incorporated into the prepared TCRbeta library. TCRdb called the PCR reads again in MiXCR, with one record for every CDR3 protein. Here the sample spans about 120,000 distinct CDR3 sequences, over 9% being singletons. Germline values: CDR1 DFQATT, CDR2 SNEGSKA (reference sequence). The germline V and J ends were trimmed by 4 bases and 1 base, with 13 bases remaining between them. The CDR3 is 14 amino acids. The sample comes from a study of T-cell reconstitution after alpha-beta-depleted transplantation in children.

The clonotype originates from a human donor who donated a stem cell graft to a child with acute lymphoblastic leukemia. The V and J genes are TRBV20-1 and TRBJ1-1; D gene ambiguous. The sample in question was PBMCs from the stem cell graft donor, obtained from the stem cell graft. Written as DNA, the CDR3 is TGCAGTGCTATAAATGGATTATCGAACACTGAAGCTTTCTTT. This gives the protein CSAINGLSNTEAFF.